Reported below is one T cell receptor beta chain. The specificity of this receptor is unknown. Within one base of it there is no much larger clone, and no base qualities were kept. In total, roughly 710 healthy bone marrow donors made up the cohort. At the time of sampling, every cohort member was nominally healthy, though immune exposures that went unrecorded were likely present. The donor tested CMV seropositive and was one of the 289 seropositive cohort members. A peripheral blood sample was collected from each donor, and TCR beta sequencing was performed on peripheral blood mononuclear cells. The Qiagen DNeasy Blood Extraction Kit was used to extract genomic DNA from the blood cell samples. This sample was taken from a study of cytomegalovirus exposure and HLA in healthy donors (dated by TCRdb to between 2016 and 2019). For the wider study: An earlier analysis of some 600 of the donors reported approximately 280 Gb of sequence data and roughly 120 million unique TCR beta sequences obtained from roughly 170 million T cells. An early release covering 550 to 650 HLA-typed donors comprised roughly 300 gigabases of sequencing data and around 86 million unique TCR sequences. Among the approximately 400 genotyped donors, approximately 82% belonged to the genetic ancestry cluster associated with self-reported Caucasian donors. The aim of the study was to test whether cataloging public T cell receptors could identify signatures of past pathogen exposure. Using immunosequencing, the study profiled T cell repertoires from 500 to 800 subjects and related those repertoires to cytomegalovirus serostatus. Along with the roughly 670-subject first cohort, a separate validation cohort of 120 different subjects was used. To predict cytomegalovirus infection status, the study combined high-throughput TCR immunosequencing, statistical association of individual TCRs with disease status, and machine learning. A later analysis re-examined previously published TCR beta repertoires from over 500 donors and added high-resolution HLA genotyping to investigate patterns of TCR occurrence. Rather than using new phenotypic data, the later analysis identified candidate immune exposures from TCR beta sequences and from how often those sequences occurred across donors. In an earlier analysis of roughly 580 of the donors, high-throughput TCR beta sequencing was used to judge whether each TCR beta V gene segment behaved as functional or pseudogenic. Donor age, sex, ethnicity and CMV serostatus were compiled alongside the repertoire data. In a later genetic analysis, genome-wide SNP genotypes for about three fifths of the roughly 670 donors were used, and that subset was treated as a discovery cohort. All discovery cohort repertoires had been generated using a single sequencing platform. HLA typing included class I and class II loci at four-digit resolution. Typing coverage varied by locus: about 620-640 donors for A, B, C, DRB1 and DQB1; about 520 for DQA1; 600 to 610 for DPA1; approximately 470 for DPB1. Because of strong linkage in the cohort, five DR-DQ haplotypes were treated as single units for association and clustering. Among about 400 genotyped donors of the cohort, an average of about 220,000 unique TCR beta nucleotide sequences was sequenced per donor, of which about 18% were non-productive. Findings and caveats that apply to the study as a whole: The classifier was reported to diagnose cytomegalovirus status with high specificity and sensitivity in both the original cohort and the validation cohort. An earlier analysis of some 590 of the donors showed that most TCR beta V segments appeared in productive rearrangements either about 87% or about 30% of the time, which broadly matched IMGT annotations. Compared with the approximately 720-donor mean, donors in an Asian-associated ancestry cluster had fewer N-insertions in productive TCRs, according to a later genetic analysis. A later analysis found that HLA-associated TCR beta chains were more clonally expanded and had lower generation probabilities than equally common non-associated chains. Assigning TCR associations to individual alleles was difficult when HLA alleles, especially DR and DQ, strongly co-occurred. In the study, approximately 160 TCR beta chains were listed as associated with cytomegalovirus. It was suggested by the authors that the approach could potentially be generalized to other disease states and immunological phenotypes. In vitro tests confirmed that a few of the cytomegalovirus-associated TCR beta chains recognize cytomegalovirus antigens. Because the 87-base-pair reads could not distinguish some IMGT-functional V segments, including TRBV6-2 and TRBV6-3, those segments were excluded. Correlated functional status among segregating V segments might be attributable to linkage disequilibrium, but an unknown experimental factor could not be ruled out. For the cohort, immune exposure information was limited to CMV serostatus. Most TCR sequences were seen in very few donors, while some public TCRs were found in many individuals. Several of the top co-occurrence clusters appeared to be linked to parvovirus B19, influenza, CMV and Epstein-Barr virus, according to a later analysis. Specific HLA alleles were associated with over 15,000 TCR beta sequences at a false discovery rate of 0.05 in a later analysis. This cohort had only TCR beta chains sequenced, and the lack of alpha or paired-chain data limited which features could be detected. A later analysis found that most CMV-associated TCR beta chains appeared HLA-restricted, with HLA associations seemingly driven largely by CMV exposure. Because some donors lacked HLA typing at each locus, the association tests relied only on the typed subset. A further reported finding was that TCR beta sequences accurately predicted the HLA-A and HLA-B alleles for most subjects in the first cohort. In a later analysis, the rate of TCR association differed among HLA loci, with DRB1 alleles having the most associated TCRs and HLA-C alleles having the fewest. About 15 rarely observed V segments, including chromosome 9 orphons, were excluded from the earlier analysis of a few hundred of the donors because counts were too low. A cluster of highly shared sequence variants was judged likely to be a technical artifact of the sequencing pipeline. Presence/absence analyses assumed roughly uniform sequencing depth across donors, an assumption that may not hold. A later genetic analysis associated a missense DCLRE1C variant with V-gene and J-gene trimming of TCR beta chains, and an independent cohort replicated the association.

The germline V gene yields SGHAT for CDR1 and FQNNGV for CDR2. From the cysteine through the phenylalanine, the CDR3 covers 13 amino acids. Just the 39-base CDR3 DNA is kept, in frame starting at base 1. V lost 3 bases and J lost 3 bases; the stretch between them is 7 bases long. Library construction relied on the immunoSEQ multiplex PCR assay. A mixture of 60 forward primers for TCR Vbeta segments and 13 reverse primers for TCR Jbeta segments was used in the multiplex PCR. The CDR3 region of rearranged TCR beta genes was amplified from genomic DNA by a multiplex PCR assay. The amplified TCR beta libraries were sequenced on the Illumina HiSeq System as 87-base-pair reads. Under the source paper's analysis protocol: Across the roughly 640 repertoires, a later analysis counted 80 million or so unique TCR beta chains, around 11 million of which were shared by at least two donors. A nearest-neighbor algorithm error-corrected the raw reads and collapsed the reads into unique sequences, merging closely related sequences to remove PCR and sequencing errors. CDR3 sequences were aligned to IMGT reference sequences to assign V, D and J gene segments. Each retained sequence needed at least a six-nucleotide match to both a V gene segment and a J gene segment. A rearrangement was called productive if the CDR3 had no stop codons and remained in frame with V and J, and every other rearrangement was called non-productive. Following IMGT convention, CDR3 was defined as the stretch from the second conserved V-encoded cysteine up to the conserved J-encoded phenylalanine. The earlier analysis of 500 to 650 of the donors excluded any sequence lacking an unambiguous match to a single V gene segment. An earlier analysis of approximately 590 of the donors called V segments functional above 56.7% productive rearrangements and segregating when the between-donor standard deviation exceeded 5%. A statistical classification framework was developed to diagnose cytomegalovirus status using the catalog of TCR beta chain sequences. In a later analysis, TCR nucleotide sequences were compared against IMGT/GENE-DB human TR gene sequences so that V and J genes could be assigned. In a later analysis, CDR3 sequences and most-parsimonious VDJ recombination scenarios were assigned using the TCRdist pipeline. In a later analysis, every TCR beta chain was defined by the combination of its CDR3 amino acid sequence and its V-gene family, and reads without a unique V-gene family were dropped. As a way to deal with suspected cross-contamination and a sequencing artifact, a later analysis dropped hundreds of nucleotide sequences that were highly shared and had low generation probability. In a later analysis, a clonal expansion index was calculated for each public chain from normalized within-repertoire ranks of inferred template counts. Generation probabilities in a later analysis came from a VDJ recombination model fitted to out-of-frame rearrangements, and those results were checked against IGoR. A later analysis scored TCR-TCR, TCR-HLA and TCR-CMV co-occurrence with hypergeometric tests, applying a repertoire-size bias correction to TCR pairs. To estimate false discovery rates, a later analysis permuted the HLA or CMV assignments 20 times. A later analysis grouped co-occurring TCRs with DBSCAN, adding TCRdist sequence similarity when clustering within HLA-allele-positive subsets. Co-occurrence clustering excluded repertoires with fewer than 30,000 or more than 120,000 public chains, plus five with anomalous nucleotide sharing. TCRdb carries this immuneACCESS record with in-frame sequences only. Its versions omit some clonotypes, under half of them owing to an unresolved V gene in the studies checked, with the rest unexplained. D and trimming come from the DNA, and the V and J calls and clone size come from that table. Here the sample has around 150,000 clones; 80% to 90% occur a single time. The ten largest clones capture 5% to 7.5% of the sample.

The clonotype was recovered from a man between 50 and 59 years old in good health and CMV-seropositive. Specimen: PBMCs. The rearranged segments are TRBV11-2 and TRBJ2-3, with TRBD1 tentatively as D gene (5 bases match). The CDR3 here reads CASSFRVTDTQYF. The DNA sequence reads TGTGCCAGCAGCTTCAGGGTAACAGATACGCAGTATTTT.